What follows is one TCR beta chain and its context. The sample belongs to a study of OX40 agonist ivuxolimab in advanced cancers. Study summary: The dose-escalation cohort had hepatocellular carcinoma, melanoma, renal cell or head and neck cancer.

The data were produced by immunoSEQ multiplex PCR, yet TCRdb's version contains in-frame clones alone and is incomplete. The sample has around 59,000 clones, around nine tenths seen once; the top ten hold roughly 0.99%. Germline assignment: CDR1 MDHEN and CDR2 SYDVKM. CDR3 length: 16 residues. The ends were cut back, 7 bases at V and 0 bases at J, with 16 bases in the middle. This chain uses TRBV28 with TRBJ1-3; TRBD1 might be the D (6 bases). The clonotype was recovered from an adult with an advanced solid tumor such as melanoma, head and neck, liver or kidney cancer. Sequenced material: CD4+ or CD8+ T cells sorted from blood, taken in a trial of the OX40 agonist ivuxolimab. CDR3 amino acids: CASTPWGRGSGNTIYF. The CDR3 DNA reads TGTGCCAGCACCCCGTGGGGGCGTGGCTCTGGAAACACCATATATTTT. Filled out from reference TRBV28 and TRBJ1-3, the complete variable domain reads DVKVTQSSRYLVKRTGEKVFLECVQDMDHENMFWYRQDPGLGLRLIYFSYDVKMKEKGDIPEGYSVSREKKERFSLILESASTNQTSMYLCASTPWGRGSGNTIYFGEGSWLTVV.